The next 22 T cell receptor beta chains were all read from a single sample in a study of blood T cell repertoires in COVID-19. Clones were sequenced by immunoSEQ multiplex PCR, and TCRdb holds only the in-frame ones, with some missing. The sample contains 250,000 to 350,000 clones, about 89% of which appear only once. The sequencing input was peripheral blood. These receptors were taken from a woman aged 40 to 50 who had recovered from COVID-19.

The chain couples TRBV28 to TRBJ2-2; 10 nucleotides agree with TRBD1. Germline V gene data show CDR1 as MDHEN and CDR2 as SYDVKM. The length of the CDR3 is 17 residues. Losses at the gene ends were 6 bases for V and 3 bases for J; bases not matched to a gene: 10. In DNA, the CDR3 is TGTGCCAGCAGCCCCGGACAGGGGGGCTTTGACACCGGGGAGCTGTTTTTT. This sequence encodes CASSPGQGGFDTGELFF.

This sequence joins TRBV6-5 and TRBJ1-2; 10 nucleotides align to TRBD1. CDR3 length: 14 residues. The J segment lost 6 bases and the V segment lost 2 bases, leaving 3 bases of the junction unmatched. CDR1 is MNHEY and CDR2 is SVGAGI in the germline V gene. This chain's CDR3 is CASSYGGTGDGYTF. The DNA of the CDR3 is TGTGCCAGCAGTTACGGGGGGACAGGGGATGGCTACACCTTC.

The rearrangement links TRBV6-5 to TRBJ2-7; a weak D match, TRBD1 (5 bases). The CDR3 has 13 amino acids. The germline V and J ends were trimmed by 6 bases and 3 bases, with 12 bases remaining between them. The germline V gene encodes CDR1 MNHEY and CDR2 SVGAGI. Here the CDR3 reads CASSRTQGYEQYF. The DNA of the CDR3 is TGTGCCAGCAGCAGGACCCAGGGCTACGAGCAGTACTTC.

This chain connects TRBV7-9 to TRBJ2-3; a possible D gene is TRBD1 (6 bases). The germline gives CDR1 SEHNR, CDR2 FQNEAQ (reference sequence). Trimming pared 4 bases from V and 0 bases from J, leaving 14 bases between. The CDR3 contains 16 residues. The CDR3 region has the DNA TGTGCCAGCAGCTCATATACAGGGTCTAGCACAGATACGCAGTATTTT. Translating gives CASSSYTGSSTDTQYF. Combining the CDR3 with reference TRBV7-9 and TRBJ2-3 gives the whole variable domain DTGVSQNPRHKITKRGQNVTFRCDPISEHNRLYWYRQTLGQGPEFLTYFQNEAQLEKSRLLSDRFSAERPKGSFSTLEIQRTEQGDSAMYLCASSSYTGSSTDTQYFGPGTRLTVL.

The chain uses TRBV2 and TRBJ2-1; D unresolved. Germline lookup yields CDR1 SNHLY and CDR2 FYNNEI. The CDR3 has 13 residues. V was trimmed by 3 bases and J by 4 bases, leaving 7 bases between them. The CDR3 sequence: CASSEASYNEQFF. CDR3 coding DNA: TGTGCCAGCAGTGAGGCTTCTTACAATGAGCAGTTCTTC. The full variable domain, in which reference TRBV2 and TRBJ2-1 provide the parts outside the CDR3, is EPEVTQTPSHQVTQMGQEVILRCVPISNHLYFYWYRQILGQKVEFLVSFYNNEISEKSEIFDDQFSVERPDGSNFTLKIRSTKLEDSAMYFCASSEASYNEQFFGPGTRLTVL.

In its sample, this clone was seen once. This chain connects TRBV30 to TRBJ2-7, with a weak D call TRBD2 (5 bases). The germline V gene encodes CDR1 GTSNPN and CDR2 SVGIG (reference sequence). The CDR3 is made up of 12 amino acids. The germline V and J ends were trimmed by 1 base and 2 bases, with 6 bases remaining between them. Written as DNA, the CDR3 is TGTGCCTGGAGTGGGACTGCCTACGAGCAGTACTTC. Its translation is CAWSGTAYEQYF.

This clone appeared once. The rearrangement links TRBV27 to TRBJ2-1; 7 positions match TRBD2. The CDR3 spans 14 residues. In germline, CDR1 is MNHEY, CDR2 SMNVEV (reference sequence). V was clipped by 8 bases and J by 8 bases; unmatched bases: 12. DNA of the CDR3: TGTGCCAGCGGTCAGCGGGGCGGGGACGATGAGCAGTTCTTC. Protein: CASGQRGGDDEQFF.

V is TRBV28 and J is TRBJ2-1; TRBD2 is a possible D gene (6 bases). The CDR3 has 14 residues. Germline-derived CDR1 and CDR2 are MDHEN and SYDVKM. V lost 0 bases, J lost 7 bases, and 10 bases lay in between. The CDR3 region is CASSLWEGQNEQFF. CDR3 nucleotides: TGTGCCAGCAGTTTATGGGAGGGCCAGAATGAGCAGTTCTTC.

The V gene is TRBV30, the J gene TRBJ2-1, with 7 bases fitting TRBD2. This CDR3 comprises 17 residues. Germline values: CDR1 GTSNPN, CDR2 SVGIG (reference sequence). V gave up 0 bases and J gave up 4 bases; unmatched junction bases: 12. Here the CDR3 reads CAWSVFGGLGFYNEQFF. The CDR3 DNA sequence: TGTGCCTGGAGTGTATTCGGCGGACTAGGGTTTTACAATGAGCAGTTCTTC.

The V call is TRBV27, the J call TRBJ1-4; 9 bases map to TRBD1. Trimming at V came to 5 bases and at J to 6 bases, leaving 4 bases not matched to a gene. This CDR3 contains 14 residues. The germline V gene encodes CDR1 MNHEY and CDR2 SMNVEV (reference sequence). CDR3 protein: CASSQDRGDEKLFF. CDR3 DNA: TGTGCCAGCAGTCAGGACAGGGGAGATGAAAAACTGTTTTTT. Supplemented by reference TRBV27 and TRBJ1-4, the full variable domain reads EAQVTQNPRYLITVTGKKLTVTCSQNMNHEYMSWYRQDPGLGLRQIYYSMNVEVTDKGDVPEGYKVSRKEKRNFPLILESPSPNQTSLYFCASSQDRGDEKLFFGSGTQLSVL.

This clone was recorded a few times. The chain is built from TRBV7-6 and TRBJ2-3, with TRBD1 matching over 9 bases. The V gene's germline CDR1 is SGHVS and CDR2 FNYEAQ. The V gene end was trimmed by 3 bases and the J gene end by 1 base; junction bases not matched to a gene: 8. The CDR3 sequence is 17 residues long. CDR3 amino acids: CASSLGQGYGRTDTQYF. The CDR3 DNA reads TGTGCCAGCAGCTTGGGACAGGGTTATGGGCGCACAGATACGCAGTATTTT.

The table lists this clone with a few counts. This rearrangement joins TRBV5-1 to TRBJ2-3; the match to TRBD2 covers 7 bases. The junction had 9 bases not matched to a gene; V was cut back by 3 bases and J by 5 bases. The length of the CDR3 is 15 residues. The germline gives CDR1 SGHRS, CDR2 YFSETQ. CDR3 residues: CASSSQRGSKDTQYF. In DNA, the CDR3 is TGCGCCAGCAGCTCGCAGCGGGGATCTAAAGATACGCAGTATTTT.

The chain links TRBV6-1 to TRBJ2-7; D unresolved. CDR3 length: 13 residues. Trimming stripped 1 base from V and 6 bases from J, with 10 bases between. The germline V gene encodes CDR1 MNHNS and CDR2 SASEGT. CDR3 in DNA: TGTGCCAGCAGTGAAGGGAGTAGGATCGAGCAGTACTTC. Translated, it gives CASSEGSRIEQYF.

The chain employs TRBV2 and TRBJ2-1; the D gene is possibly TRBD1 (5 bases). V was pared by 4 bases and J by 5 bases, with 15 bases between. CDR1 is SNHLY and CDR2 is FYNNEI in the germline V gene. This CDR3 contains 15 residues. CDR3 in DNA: TGTGCCAGCAGTGCTTGGCAGGGTGGGGACAATGAGCAGTTCTTC. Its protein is CASSAWQGGDNEQFF.

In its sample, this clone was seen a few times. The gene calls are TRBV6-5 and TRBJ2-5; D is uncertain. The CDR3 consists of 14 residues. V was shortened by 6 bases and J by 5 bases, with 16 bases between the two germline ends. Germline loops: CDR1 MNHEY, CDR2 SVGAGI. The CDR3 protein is CASRPGSPGETQYF. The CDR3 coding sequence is TGTGCCAGCAGACCCGGCAGCCCCGGGGAGACCCAGTACTTC.

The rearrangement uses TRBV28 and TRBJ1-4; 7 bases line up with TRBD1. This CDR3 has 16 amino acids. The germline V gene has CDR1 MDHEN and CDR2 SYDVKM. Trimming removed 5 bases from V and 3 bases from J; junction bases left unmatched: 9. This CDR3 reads CASSPPPGTANEKLFF. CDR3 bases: TGTGCCAGCAGTCCACCCCCCGGGACAGCTAATGAAAAACTGTTTTTT. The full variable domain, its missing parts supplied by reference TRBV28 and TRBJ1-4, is DVKVTQSSRYLVKRTGEKVFLECVQDMDHENMFWYRQDPGLGLRLIYFSYDVKMKEKGDIPEGYSVSREKKERFSLILESASTNQTSMYLCASSPPPGTANEKLFFGSGTQLSVL.

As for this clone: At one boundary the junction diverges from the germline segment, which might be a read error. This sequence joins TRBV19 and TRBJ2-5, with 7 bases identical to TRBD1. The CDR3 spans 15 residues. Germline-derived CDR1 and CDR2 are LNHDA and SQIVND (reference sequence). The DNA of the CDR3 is TGTGCCAGTACCAGGACAGGCAACGTTCAAGGGACCCAGTACTTC. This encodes CASTRTGNVQGTQYF.

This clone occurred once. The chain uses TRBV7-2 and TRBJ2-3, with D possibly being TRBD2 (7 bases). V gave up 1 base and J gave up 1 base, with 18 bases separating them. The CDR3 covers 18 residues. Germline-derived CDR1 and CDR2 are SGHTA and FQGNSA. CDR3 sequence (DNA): TGTGCCAGCAGCTTAGAGGGGGGGGACACCTCGGGCACAGATACGCAGTATTTT. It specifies CASSLEGGDTSGTDTQYF.

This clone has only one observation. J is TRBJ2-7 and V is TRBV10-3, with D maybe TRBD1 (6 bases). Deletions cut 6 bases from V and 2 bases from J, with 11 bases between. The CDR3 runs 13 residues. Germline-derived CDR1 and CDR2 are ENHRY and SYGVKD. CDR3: CAIRVTGTYEQYF. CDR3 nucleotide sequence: TGTGCCATCAGGGTAACAGGGACCTACGAGCAGTACTTC.

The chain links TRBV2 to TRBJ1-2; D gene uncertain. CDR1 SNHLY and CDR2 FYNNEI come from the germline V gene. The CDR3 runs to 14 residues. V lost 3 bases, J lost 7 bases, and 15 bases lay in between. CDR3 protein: CASSDRPLSGGYTF. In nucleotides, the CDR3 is TGTGCCAGCAGTGACCGGCCTCTATCGGGTGGCTACACCTTC.

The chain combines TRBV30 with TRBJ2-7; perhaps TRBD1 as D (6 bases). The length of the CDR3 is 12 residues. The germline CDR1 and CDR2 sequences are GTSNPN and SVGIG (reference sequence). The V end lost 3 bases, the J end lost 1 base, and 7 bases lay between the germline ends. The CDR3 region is CAWRDRSYEQYF. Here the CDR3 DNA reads TGTGCCTGGAGGGACAGATCCTACGAGCAGTACTTC.

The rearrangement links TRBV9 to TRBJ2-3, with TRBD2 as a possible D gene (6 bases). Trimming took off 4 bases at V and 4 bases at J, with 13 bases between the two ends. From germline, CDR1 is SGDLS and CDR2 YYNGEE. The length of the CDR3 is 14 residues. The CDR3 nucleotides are TGTGCCAGCAGCTACGGGAGTTCCGCAGATACGCAGTATTTT. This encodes CASSYGSSADTQYF.